This T cell receptor (beta chain) originates from a study of regulatory T cells in long-lasting Graves disease. This CDR3 contains 14 residues. The V gene lost 5 bases and the J gene lost 5 bases, with 13 bases spanning the gap. CDR1 and CDR2 (germline): MNHEY, SMNVEV (reference sequence). This clonotype was recorded many times. Time point noted: newly diagnosed GD, antithyroid drugs for less than 3 months. RNA from PBMCs was the source of the TCR library. For TCR beta, libraries came from iRepertoire HTBI primers and Arm-PCR of CDR3 regions. TCRdb used MiXCR to reprocess the multiplex PCR reads, holding one entry per CDR3 protein. The table records around 470,000 distinct CDR3 sequences, 12% to 15% of them present only once. These sequences were also reported in another study, on T cells in Graves' hyperthyroidism and ophthalmopathy.

The chain couples TRBV27 to TRBJ1-5; D is undetermined. This TCR was recovered from a woman in her 50s with Graves disease. The sequenced sample was peripheral blood mononuclear cells (PBMCs), obtained at new diagnosis, from a patient treated with antithyroid drugs. CDR3 sequence reads: CASSGSVGHQPQHF. In nucleotides, the CDR3 is TGTGCCAGCAGTGGGAGCGTCGGTCATCAGCCCCAGCATTTT.